A selection of T cell receptor beta chains follows, all from one sample in a study of shared clonotypes between healthy human individuals. The repertoire was sequenced with immunoSEQ multiplex PCR; TCRdb's copy has only in-frame clones and lacks some. The sample gives about 100,000 clones, about 70% of which show up once; 45% to 55% is in the top ten. Material for sequencing was memory CD8+ T cells sorted from blood. The receptors come from a man between 25 and 39 years old in good health. Both conserved end residues are part of each CDR3. The order of the fields is clone size, D gene, J gene, V gene, CDR3 DNA, CDR3 protein. The D gene is left open where the match is weak. Size tells how often a clone was seen (once, few, many) or the class of an expanded clone, and some rows leave it out.

abundance: once; d_gene: .; j_gene: TRBJ1-1; v_gene: TRBV28; CDR3nt: TGTGCCAGCAAAAAGGAGGGACGCCGGGTGGGGATGAACACTGAAGCTTTCTTT; CDR3aa: CASKKEGRRVGMNTEAFF
abundance: .; d_gene: .; j_gene: TRBJ1-1; v_gene: TRBV13; CDR3nt: TGTGCCAGCAGCTGGATGTCGGACACTGAAGCTTTCTTT; CDR3aa: CASSWMSDTEAFF
abundance: few; d_gene: .; j_gene: TRBJ1-4; v_gene: TRBV7-9; CDR3nt: TGTGCCAGCAGCTTAGTCCTGGATGAAAAACTGTTTTTT; CDR3aa: CASSLVLDEKLFF
abundance: .; d_gene: .; j_gene: TRBJ2-7; v_gene: TRBV28; CDR3nt: TGTGCCAGCAGTTCCCCTCGGGGCGAAGCTGGCTCCTACGAGCAGTACTTC; CDR3aa: CASSSPRGEAGSYEQYF
abundance: few; d_gene: .; j_gene: TRBJ2-1; v_gene: TRBV5-1; CDR3nt: TGCGCCAGCAGCTACGACGAGGGCGGGCAGTTCTTC; CDR3aa: CASSYDEGGQFF
abundance: once; d_gene: .; j_gene: TRBJ1-4; v_gene: TRBV5-5; CDR3nt: TGTGCCAGCAGCCGGAGTTTGAGGGTAACTAATGAAAAACTGTTTTTT; CDR3aa: CASSRSLRVTNEKLFF
abundance: .; d_gene: .; j_gene: TRBJ2-3; v_gene: TRBV7-2; CDR3nt: TGTGCCAGCAGCTTCACAGATACGCAGTATTTT; CDR3aa: CASSFTDTQYF
abundance: .; d_gene: .; j_gene: TRBJ2-3; v_gene: TRBV5-1; CDR3nt: TGCGCCAGCAGCTCAGGGACAGATACGCAGTATTTT; CDR3aa: CASSSGTDTQYF
abundance: .; d_gene: .; j_gene: TRBJ2-1; v_gene: TRBV11-3; CDR3nt: TGTGCCAGCAGCCGGGCCGGAGGGAATGAGCAGTTCTTC; CDR3aa: CASSRAGGNEQFF
abundance: once; d_gene: .; j_gene: TRBJ2-5; v_gene: TRBV5-1; CDR3nt: TGCGCCAGCAGCTTAGGACAGCAAGGGGCCCAGTACTTC; CDR3aa: CASSLGQQGAQYF
abundance: .; d_gene: TRBD2; j_gene: TRBJ2-1; v_gene: TRBV7-9; CDR3nt: TGTGCTACATTGTCCCCCCTAGCGGGAGCAAACAATGAGCAGTTCTTC; CDR3aa: CATLSPLAGANNEQFF
abundance: few; d_gene: .; j_gene: TRBJ2-6; v_gene: TRBV6-5; CDR3nt: TGTGCCAGCAGTTACTCGGAATACCGAAGGGCCAACGTCCTGACTTTC; CDR3aa: CASSYSEYRRANVLTF
abundance: few; d_gene: .; j_gene: TRBJ2-7; v_gene: TRBV7-2; CDR3nt: TGTGCCAGCAGCCTAGGAGGTTCAAACTACGAGCAGTACTTC; CDR3aa: CASSLGGSNYEQYF
abundance: .; d_gene: .; j_gene: TRBJ2-5; v_gene: TRBV2; CDR3nt: TGTGCCAGCAGTTCGGGGTGGGTCGCAGGTGACCAAGAGACCCAGTACTTC; CDR3aa: CASSSGWVAGDQETQYF
abundance: .; d_gene: .; j_gene: TRBJ1-4; v_gene: TRBV7-9; CDR3nt: TGTGCCAGCAGCTTACAGGGCCTTAATGAAAAACTGTTTTTT; CDR3aa: CASSLQGLNEKLFF